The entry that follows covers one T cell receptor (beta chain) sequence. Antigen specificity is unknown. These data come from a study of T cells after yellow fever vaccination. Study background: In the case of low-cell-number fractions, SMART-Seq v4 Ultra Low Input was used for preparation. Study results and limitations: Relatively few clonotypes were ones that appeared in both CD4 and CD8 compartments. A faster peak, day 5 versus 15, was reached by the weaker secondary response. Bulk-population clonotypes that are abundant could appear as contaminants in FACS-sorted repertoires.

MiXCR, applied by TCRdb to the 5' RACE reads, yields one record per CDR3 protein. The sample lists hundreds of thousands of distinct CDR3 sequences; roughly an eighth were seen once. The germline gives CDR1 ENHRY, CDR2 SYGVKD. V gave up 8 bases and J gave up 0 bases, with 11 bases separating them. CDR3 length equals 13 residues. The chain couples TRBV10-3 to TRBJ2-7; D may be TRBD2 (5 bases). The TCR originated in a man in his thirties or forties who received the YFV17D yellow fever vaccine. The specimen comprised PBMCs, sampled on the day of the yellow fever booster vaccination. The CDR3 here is CAIFSGISYEQYF. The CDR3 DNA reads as TGTGCCATCTTCTCCGGGATCTCCTACGAGCAGTACTTC.